Sequencing of this TCR beta chain was carried out in a study of monozygotic twins with inflammatory bowel disease. For each CDR3 protein, TCRdb gives one entry from its re-call of the 5' RACE reads, without DNA. The sample shows 400,000 to 500,000 distinct CDR3 sequences, and about 2.3% sits with its ten largest clones. The sequence came from a human donor with ulcerative colitis or Crohn's disease, or a healthy co-twin of an affected twin (not recorded which). Sequencing was done on a sample of blood.

Here the CDR3 reads CASSGMDSYYEQYF. This sequence joins TRBV27 and TRBJ2-7; the D call from TCRdb, TRBD1, cannot be confirmed without DNA. The CDR3 loop spans 14 amino acids. Germline assignment: CDR1 MNHEY and CDR2 SMNVEV (reference sequence).